The 30 T cell receptor beta chains below were found in one sample sequenced in a study of blood T cell repertoires in COVID-19. Method: immunoSEQ multiplex PCR; TCRdb's copy keeps in-frame clones and lacks some. Here the sample spans 250,000 to 350,000 clones, about 87% being singletons. Specimen: peripheral blood. Source of these receptors: a woman between 45 and 60 years old who had recovered from COVID-19.

The genes are TRBV5-6 and TRBJ2-7; D is perhaps TRBD1 (6 bases). V lost 3 bases and J lost 5, with 21 bases in between. The germline CDR1 and CDR2 sequences are SGHDT and YYEEEE. CDR3 length equals 16 residues. The CDR3 bases are TGTGCCAGCAGCTCCCGTCGATCAGGGGACGACGACGAGCAGTACTTC. It codes for CASSSRRSGDDDEQYF.

This chain uses TRBV6-5 with TRBJ1-2, with D tentatively TRBD1 (6 bases). Trimming left V 6 bases short and J 4 bases short, with 15 bases between. The CDR3 has 14 residues. The germline V gene has CDR1 MNHEY and CDR2 SVGAGI. CDR3 sequence: CASRNQGSGYGYTF. DNA for the CDR3: TGTGCCAGCAGAAATCAGGGGAGCGGCTATGGCTACACCTTC.

The V gene is TRBV7-3, the J gene TRBJ2-1; 8 bases are shared with TRBD2. The ends lost 5 bases at V and 4 bases at J; junction bases unmatched: 4. Germline V gene data show CDR1 as SGHTA and CDR2 as FQGTGA. The CDR3 totals 14 residues. The CDR3 region has the DNA TGTGCCAGCAGCCTTAGCGGGGCATACAATGAGCAGTTCTTC. Translation: CASSLSGAYNEQFF. The entire variable domain, with the rest obtained from reference TRBV7-3 and TRBJ2-1, is as follows: GAGVSQTPSNKVTEKGKYVELRCDPISGHTALYWYRQSLGQGPEFLIYFQGTGAADDSGLPNDRFFAVRPEGSVSTLKIQRTERGDSAVYLCASSLSGAYNEQFFGPGTRLTVL.

The chain couples TRBV14 to TRBJ1-5; D unclear. The germline CDR1 and CDR2 sequences are SGHDN and FVKESK. V was shortened by 4 bases and J by 8 bases, with 12 bases between the two germline ends. The CDR3 is 13 amino acids. This CDR3 reads CASSRSRAEPQHF. CDR3 sequence (DNA): TGTGCCAGCAGCCGCTCGAGGGCGGAGCCCCAGCATTTT.

The chain combines TRBV28 with TRBJ2-2, with 7 bases fitting TRBD1. The V segment lost 5 bases and the J segment 7 bases; nucleotides outside the gene matches: 4. Germline lookup yields CDR1 MDHEN and CDR2 SYDVKM. The CDR3 is made up of 13 amino acids. CDR3 residues: CASSPTGFGELFF. The CDR3 coding sequence is TGTGCCAGCAGTCCGACAGGGTTCGGGGAGCTGTTTTTT.

The CDR3 bases are TGTGCCAGCTCACGAGACAGGAATGAAAAACTGTTTTTT. Amino acids: CASSRDRNEKLFF. The chain links TRBV18 to TRBJ1-4; possibly TRBD1 for D (6 bases). This CDR3 is built from 13 residues. Germline V gene lookup returns CDR1 KGHSH and CDR2 LQKENI. Trimming stripped 4 bases from V and 5 bases from J, with 8 bases between. The full variable domain, rest sourced from reference TRBV18 and TRBJ1-4, is NAGVMQNPRHLVRRRGQEARLRCSPMKGHSHVYWYRQLPEEGLKFMVYLQKENIIDESGMPKERFSAEFPKEGPSILRIQQVVRGDSAAYFCASSRDRNEKLFFGSGTQLSVL.

The genes are TRBV2 and TRBJ1-4, with no clear D. Germline lookup yields CDR1 SNHLY and CDR2 FYNNEI. CDR3 length: 15 residues. The ends were cut back, 5 bases at V and 8 bases at J, with 18 bases in the middle. CDR3 sequence (DNA): TGTGCCAGCAGTCTGACCGGGATTAAGGCGGAAAAACTGTTTTTT. Encoded protein: CASSLTGIKAEKLFF.

The rearrangement joins TRBV6-2 or TRBV6-3 to TRBJ2-1; no clear D gene. Germline V gives CDR1 MNHEY, CDR2 SVGEGT. V dropped 2 bases and J dropped 15 bases, with 14 bases sitting between them. CDR3 length: 12 amino acids. CDR3 in amino acids: CASSYMSTLRFF. The CDR3 DNA follows: TGTGCCAGCAGTTACATGTCTACTCTACGGTTCTTC.

The rearrangement uses TRBV18 and TRBJ2-5; TRBD1 aligns across 9 bases. The CDR3 loop spans 15 amino acids. V was clipped by 6 bases and J by 5 bases; unmatched bases: 10. CDR1 and CDR2 (germline): KGHSH, LQKENI. CDR3: CASSSTGTGSETQYF. The CDR3 DNA reads TGTGCCAGCTCTTCAACCGGGACAGGGAGCGAGACCCAGTACTTC.

This rearrangement joins TRBV15 to TRBJ1-1, with a tentative D call TRBD1 (5 bases). V dropped 0 bases and J dropped 5 bases, with 13 bases sitting between them. There are 15 residues in the CDR3. CDR1 and CDR2 (germline): LNHNV, YYDKDF (reference sequence). CDR3 region: CATSRDPQGKTEAFF. The CDR3 bases are TGTGCCACCAGCAGAGATCCCCAGGGAAAGACTGAAGCTTTCTTT.

The chain is built from TRBV11-2 and TRBJ2-1, with D tentatively TRBD1 (6 bases). The ends were cut back, 1 base at V and 3 bases at J, with 10 bases in the middle. Looked up from germline, CDR1 is SGHAT and CDR2 is FQNNGV. CDR3 length equals 15 residues. The CDR3 loop reads CASSLVGAGYNEQFF. The CDR3 bases are TGTGCCAGCAGCTTAGTGGGGGCAGGCTACAATGAGCAGTTCTTC. Complete variable domain (other parts from reference TRBV11-2 and TRBJ2-1): EAGVAQSPRYKIIEKRQSVAFWCNPISGHATLYWYQQILGQGPKLLIQFQNNGVVDDSQLPKDRFSAERLKGVDSTLKIQPAKLEDSAVYLCASSLVGAGYNEQFFGPGTRLTVL.

CDR3: CASSRNIGTGGNEQFF. CDR3 in DNA: TGTGCCAGCAGCCGCAACATCGGGACAGGGGGCAATGAGCAGTTCTTC. The chain combines TRBV5-4 with TRBJ2-1; 11 bases agree with TRBD1. V lost 4 bases and J lost 6; bases outside the gene matches: 9. The CDR3 has 16 residues. Per germline, CDR1 SGHNT and CDR2 YYREEE (reference sequence).

This rearrangement joins TRBV5-4 to TRBJ2-2; 11 nucleotides align to TRBD2. The CDR3 has 17 residues. V lost 4 bases to trimming and J lost 4 bases; unmatched junction nucleotides: 9. CDR1 and CDR2 from the germline V gene are SGHNT and YYREEE (reference sequence). CDR3 loop: CASSQDTSGGGTGELFF. Written as DNA, the CDR3 is TGTGCCAGCAGCCAGGACACTAGCGGGGGCGGCACCGGGGAGCTGTTTTTT.

The J gene is TRBJ2-2, the V gene TRBV11-2; D may be TRBD2 (6 bases). This CDR3 has 15 amino acids. Germline CDR1 SGHAT, CDR2 FQNNGV. Trimming took 3 bases from V and 6 from J, leaving 14 bases between them. The CDR3 DNA reads TGTGCCAGCAGCTTCGGACTATGGGGATCCGGGGAGCTGTTTTTT. It specifies CASSFGLWGSGELFF. The whole variable domain, filled in from reference TRBV11-2 and TRBJ2-2, reads EAGVAQSPRYKIIEKRQSVAFWCNPISGHATLYWYQQILGQGPKLLIQFQNNGVVDDSQLPKDRFSAERLKGVDSTLKIQPAKLEDSAVYLCASSFGLWGSGELFFGEGSRLTVL.

This chain connects TRBV3-1 (or the pseudogene TRBV3-2) to TRBJ2-5; the D gene is possibly TRBD2 (6 bases). Deletions cut 1 base from V and 2 bases from J, with 14 bases between. CDR1 and CDR2 from the germline V gene are LGHDT and YNNKEL (reference sequence). CDR3 size: 16 residues. The CDR3 nucleotides read TGTGCCAGCAGCCAAGTCAGGAGGGTCAGACAAGAGACCCAGTACTTC. Translating it yields CASSQVRRVRQETQYF.

CDR3 loop: CASGGGTGGFEQYF. CDR3 nucleotide sequence: TGTGCCAGCGGTGGGGGGACAGGGGGCTTCGAGCAGTACTTC. The rearrangement uses TRBV6-4 and TRBJ2-7; the match to TRBD1 covers 12 bases. Germline V gene data show CDR1 as MRHNA and CDR2 as SNTAGT. There are 14 residues in the CDR3. Trimming at V came to 8 bases and at J to 6 bases, leaving 8 bases not matched to a gene.

The chain joins TRBV14 to TRBJ1-6, with D possibly being TRBD1 (5 bases). Germline values: CDR1 SGHDN, CDR2 FVKESK. V was trimmed by 7 bases and J by 7 bases, leaving 11 bases between them. CDR3 length equals 13 residues. This CDR3 is CASNGQLNSPLHF. The CDR3, as DNA: TGTGCCAGCAACGGACAATTAAATTCACCCCTCCACTTT.

This chain uses TRBV5-1 with TRBJ1-6; a possible D gene is TRBD1 (6 bases). Germline CDR1 is SGHRS and CDR2 is YFSETQ. Trimming stripped 4 bases from V and 6 bases from J, with 23 bases between. The length of the CDR3 is 18 residues. DNA for the CDR3: TGCGCCAGCAGCCACGACCAAACAATTCAGGACAGTAATTCACCCCTCCACTTT. It yields the protein CASSHDQTIQDSNSPLHF.

V gene TRBV4-1 combines with J gene TRBJ1-4; TRBD1 aligns across 7 bases. The V gene end was trimmed by 6 bases and the J gene end by 4 bases; junction bases not matched to a gene: 8. The CDR3 contains 15 residues. CDR1 is MGHRA and CDR2 is YSYEKL in the germline V gene. The CDR3 sequence is CASRPLGQNNEKLFF. The CDR3, as DNA: TGCGCCAGCAGACCCCTGGGACAGAATAATGAAAAACTGTTTTTT.

This chain uses TRBV11-2 with TRBJ1-6, with a possible D match to TRBD1 (5 bases). V was pared by 1 base and J by 10 bases, with 11 bases between. This CDR3 is 14 amino acids long. CDR1 and CDR2 from the germline V gene are SGHAT and FQNNGV. For the CDR3, the DNA is TGTGCCAGCAGCTTAGGACAGCGAGCCTCACCCCTCCACTTT. This translates into CASSLGQRASPLHF.

This chain joins TRBV18 and TRBJ2-1; 11 nucleotides agree with TRBD2. The junction had 9 bases not matched to a gene; V was cut back by 2 bases and J by 9 bases. Germline V gene lookup returns CDR1 KGHSH and CDR2 LQKENI. The CDR3 has 16 amino acids. CDR3 nucleotide sequence: TGTGCCAGCTCACCAGGTCTAGCGGGAGGACTAAGTGAGCAGTTCTTC. Amino acid sequence: CASSPGLAGGLSEQFF. The whole variable domain, remainder taken from reference TRBV18 and TRBJ2-1, is NAGVMQNPRHLVRRRGQEARLRCSPMKGHSHVYWYRQLPEEGLKFMVYLQKENIIDESGMPKERFSAEFPKEGPSILRIQQVVRGDSAAYFCASSPGLAGGLSEQFFGPGTRLTVL.

The V gene is TRBV23-1, the J gene TRBJ1-1; D unresolved. Being an ORF, TRBV23-1 has a function that is uncertain. V lost 3 bases, J lost 8 bases, and 7 bases lay in between. This CDR3 contains 11 residues. In DNA, the CDR3 is TGCGCCAGCAGTCACTACCAAGAAGCTTTCTTT. This translates into CASSHYQEAFF.

This chain connects TRBV18 to TRBJ2-6, with a tentative D call TRBD1 (5 bases). Germline values: CDR1 KGHSH, CDR2 LQKENI. The CDR3 is 14 amino acids. V was shortened by 5 bases and J by 4 bases, with 9 bases between the two germline ends. The CDR3 coding sequence is TGTGCCAGCTCAGGGGCCCGAGGGGCCAACGTCCTGACTTTC. Protein sequence: CASSGARGANVLTF.

This rearrangement joins TRBV29-1 to TRBJ2-3; 10 nucleotides agree with TRBD2. The V gene end was trimmed by 6 bases and the J gene end by 3 bases; junction bases not matched to a gene: 6. The germline V gene has CDR1 SQVTM and CDR2 ANQGSEA. There are 14 residues in the CDR3. CDR3 DNA: TGCAGCGTAGCGGGAGGGCCCAAAACAGATACGCAGTATTTT. Its protein product is CSVAGGPKTDTQYF.

The CDR3 DNA is TGTGCCAGCAGGATCCCCGGACAGGTTTACAATGAGCAGTTCTTC. It specifies CASRIPGQVYNEQFF. The chain joins TRBV7-2 to TRBJ2-1, with TRBD1 matching 7 bases. CDR3 length equals 15 residues. The V gene end was trimmed by 6 bases and the J gene end by 4 bases; junction bases not matched to a gene: 9. CDR1 and CDR2 from the germline V gene are SGHTA and FQGNSA. The complete variable domain, with remaining parts taken from reference TRBV7-2 and TRBJ2-1, reads GAGVSQSPSNKVTEKGKDVELRCDPISGHTALYWYRQSLGQGLEFLIYFQGNSAPDKSGLPSDRFSAERTGGSVSTLTIQRTQQEDSAVYLCASRIPGQVYNEQFFGPGTRLTVL.

This chain joins TRBV4-3 and TRBJ1-3, with D perhaps matching TRBD1 (6 bases). Per germline, CDR1 LGHNA and CDR2 YSLEER. Trimming removed 4 bases at V and 8 bases at J, with 12 bases between. The CDR3 runs 13 residues. CDR3 loop: CASSPRKGDTIYF. CDR3 DNA: TGCGCCAGCAGCCCAAGAAAGGGGGACACCATATATTTT.

This clone was seen only a few times. The chain uses TRBV28 and TRBJ2-5; the match to TRBD2 covers 7 bases. CDR3 length: 14 amino acids. Per the germline V gene, CDR1 is MDHEN and CDR2 is SYDVKM. V trimming: 5 bases; J trimming: 2 bases; junction bases outside the gene matches: 5. Written as DNA, the CDR3 is TGTGCCAGCAGTCTCACTAGCGTTCAAGAGACCCAGTACTTC. Amino acid sequence: CASSLTSVQETQYF.

The genes are TRBV27 and TRBJ2-7, with 11 nucleotides matching TRBD2. V shed 4 bases and J 4 bases; nucleotides not matched to a gene: 9. Germline V gene lookup returns CDR1 MNHEY and CDR2 SMNVEV (reference sequence). The CDR3 sequence is 16 residues long. CDR3 sequence reads: CASSSHPSGGMYEQYF. CDR3 coding DNA: TGTGCCAGCAGTTCGCACCCTAGCGGGGGGATGTACGAGCAGTACTTC.

CDR3 sequence: CAISESRLAGATDTQYF. CDR3 coding DNA: TGTGCCATCAGTGAGTCTCGACTAGCGGGGGCCACAGATACGCAGTATTTT. The chain joins TRBV10-3 to TRBJ2-3; 12 nucleotides line up with TRBD2. The CDR3 covers 17 residues. Germline V gene lookup returns CDR1 ENHRY and CDR2 SYGVKD. The trim removed 0 bases at V and 2 bases at J, leaving 3 bases unmatched.

J is TRBJ2-5 and V is TRBV29-1; the match to TRBD1 covers 7 bases. After removal of 2 bases from V and 5 bases from J, the junction contained 26 bases not matched to a gene. This CDR3 has 20 amino acids. In germline, CDR1 is SQVTM, CDR2 ANQGSEA. CDR3: CSVEMSEEVTDRDPRETQYF. The CDR3, as DNA: TGCAGCGTTGAAATGTCCGAAGAGGTCACCGACAGGGACCCCCGGGAGACCCAGTACTTC.